This T cell receptor (beta chain) was sequenced for a study of blood T cell repertoires in COVID-19. The CDR3 is 15 residues long. Germline trimming cut 1 base from V and 3 bases from J; bases unmatched to any gene: 6. CDR1 and CDR2 (germline): SEHNR, FQNEAQ (reference sequence). Generated by immunoSEQ multiplex PCR, the TCRdb table keeps only in-frame clones and is missing some. This sample has about 55,000 clones, with roughly 85% found just once. The receptor was derived from a human donor in a cohort sampled during active COVID-19. The sample taken for sequencing was peripheral blood. The V call is TRBV7-9, the J call TRBJ2-7; 7 bases are shared with TRBD1. CDR3 DNA: TGTGCCAGCAGCTTAGTAGGGGGCCTAAGCTACGAGCAGTACTTC. This codes for CASSLVGGLSYEQYF.